Presented here are 28 T cell receptor beta chains from one specimen sequenced in a study of T cells in Graves' hyperthyroidism and ophthalmopathy. Amplification yielded TCR beta CDR3 regions, with RNA transcripts as the source. First-round RT-PCR targeting the TCR CDR3 was performed with the HTBI primer set. TCRdb ran MiXCR on the multiplex PCR reads and lists one entry per CDR3 protein. Of about 640,000 distinct CDR3 sequences in the sample, less than 25% were seen once. The sample was blood. These receptors were taken from a young man with Graves' ophthalmopathy.

The chain has TRBV10-3 and TRBJ2-4; tentatively, D is TRBD1 (6 bases). From germline, CDR1 is ENHRY and CDR2 SYGVKD. The CDR3 is 15 amino acids. V shed 3 bases and J shed 6 bases, with 15 bases lying between them. In nucleotides, the CDR3 is TGTGCCATCAGTGATCTTTGGGGGCCGAGAAACATTCAGTACTTC. It translates to CAISDLWGPRNIQYF.

The table lists this clonotype with a few counts. This chain uses TRBV7-2 with TRBJ1-2, with a tentative D call TRBD1 (5 bases). The V gene lost 5 bases and the J gene lost 5 bases, with 12 bases spanning the gap. This CDR3 has 13 amino acids. Germline lookup yields CDR1 SGHTA and CDR2 FQGNSA. CDR3 protein: CASSASREYGYTF. The CDR3 nucleotides read TGTGCCAGCAGCGCCTCCAGGGAGTATGGCTACACCTTC.

This clonotype was seen a handful of times. The chain employs TRBV11-2 and TRBJ1-2, with 12 bases lining up with TRBD1. This CDR3 contains 17 residues. The germline gives CDR1 SGHAT, CDR2 FQNNGV. The J segment lost 6 bases and the V segment lost 5 bases, leaving 13 bases of the junction unmatched. This CDR3 reads CASSALNNRDRGHGYTF. The CDR3 nucleotides read TGTGCCAGCAGCGCCCTAAATAACCGGGACAGGGGGCATGGCTACACCTTC.

This clonotype was counted between two and nine times. The DNA of the CDR3 is TGTGCCTGGAGTGTAACTAGCGGGAGGGGCGATGAGCAGTTCTTC. Translating gives CAWSVTSGRGDEQFF. J is TRBJ2-1 and V is TRBV30; 13 bases are a match to TRBD2. Losses at the gene ends were 0 bases for V and 8 bases for J; bases not matched to a gene: 4. The CDR3 covers 15 residues. Germline loops: CDR1 GTSNPN, CDR2 SVGIG (reference sequence).

The table lists this clonotype with a few counts. The chain is built from TRBV28 and TRBJ2-5; no clear D. Germline lookup yields CDR1 MDHEN and CDR2 SYDVKM. Trimming cost V 4 bases and J 9 bases, with 12 bases left between them. The CDR3 is made up of 12 amino acids. DNA for the CDR3: TGTGCCAGCAGTTCAGAAGGCCCAGCCCAGTACTTC. This codes for CASSSEGPAQYF.

The chain links TRBV5-1 to TRBJ1-4, with D unresolved. This CDR3 has 14 residues. The V end lost 4 bases, the J end lost 0 bases, and 7 bases lay between the germline ends. The germline CDR1 and CDR2 sequences are SGHRS and YFSETQ. The CDR3 DNA reads TGCGCCAGCAGCCGCAGTGCAACTAATGAAAAACTGTTTTTT. Translation: CASSRSATNEKLFF. Filled out from reference TRBV5-1 and TRBJ1-4, the complete variable domain reads KAGVTQTPRYLIKTRGQQVTLSCSPISGHRSVSWYQQTPGQGLQFLFEYFSETQRNKGNFPGRFSGRQFSNSRSEMNVSTLELGDSALYLCASSRSATNEKLFFGSGTQLSVL.

This clonotype has just a few counts. V usage is TRBV24-1 and J usage is TRBJ2-5; TRBD1 is a possible D gene (6 bases). This CDR3 has 12 residues. Deletions cut 10 bases from V and 3 bases from J, with 11 bases between. The germline gives CDR1 KGHDR, CDR2 SFDVKD. The CDR3 loop reads CATQGREETQYF. The CDR3 bases are TGTGCCACACAGGGTAGAGAAGAGACCCAGTACTTC.

The chain combines TRBV30 with TRBJ2-1; 7 bases map to TRBD2. V lost 3 bases to trimming and J lost 1 base; unmatched junction nucleotides: 6. The germline V gene has CDR1 GTSNPN and CDR2 SVGIG (reference sequence). This CDR3 contains 15 residues. The CDR3 nucleotides read TGTGCCTGGAGACCCGGACTAGGGTCCTACAATGAGCAGTTCTTC. Its protein product is CAWRPGLGSYNEQFF.

This clonotype showed up just a few times. The CDR3 protein is CASSLGGQGNEQFF. The CDR3, as DNA: TGTGCCAGCAGCTTGGGGGGACAGGGGAATGAGCAGTTCTTC. The chain has TRBV5-5 and TRBJ2-1, with TRBD1 identical over 10 bases. Germline assignment: CDR1 SGHKS and CDR2 YYEKEE (reference sequence). The CDR3 is made up of 14 amino acids. J lost 7 bases, V lost 0 bases, and 1 base had no gene match. Looking up the rest from reference TRBV5-5 and TRBJ2-1 gives the full variable domain: DAGVTQSPTHLIKTRGQQVTLRCSPISGHKSVSWYQQVLGQGPQFIFQYYEKEERGRGNFPDRFSARQFPNYSSELNVNALLLGDSALYLCASSLGGQGNEQFFGPGTRLTVL.

This clonotype has at least ten counts. The chain combines TRBV12-3 or TRBV12-4 with TRBJ2-5; perhaps TRBD2 as D (6 bases). CDR3 length: 15 amino acids. Trimming took off 5 bases at V and 5 bases at J, with 18 bases between the two ends. Written as DNA, the CDR3 is TGTGCCAGCAGTCCCTCTGAGGAGGGAAGGGAGACCCAGTACTTC. Encoded protein: CASSPSEEGRETQYF.

J is TRBJ2-7 and V is TRBV29-1; 9 nucleotides agree with TRBD1. Germline V gives CDR1 SQVTM, CDR2 ANQGSEA. This CDR3 has 14 residues. J gave up 5 bases and V 4 bases, and 9 bases lay outside the gene matches. In DNA, the CDR3 is TGCAGCGTTGGTACCCGGGACAGGGTCCACGAGCAGTACTTC. Protein: CSVGTRDRVHEQYF.

The rearrangement links TRBV4-1 to TRBJ2-1, with D unclear. Trimming left V 0 bases short and J 4 bases short, with 16 bases between. Germline V lookup: CDR1 MGHRA, CDR2 YSYEKL. The CDR3 has 17 residues. The DNA of the CDR3 is TGCGCCAGCAGCCAAGATACGGGCCGAGGCCCATACAATGAGCAGTTCTTC. Protein sequence: CASSQDTGRGPYNEQFF.

The rearrangement links TRBV6-2 or TRBV6-3 to TRBJ1-4; D gene unclear. Between the trimmed V and J ends, which lost 8 bases and 4 bases, there was a span of 11 bases. The CDR3 totals 13 residues. CDR1 is MNHEY, CDR2 SVGEGT, per germline. The CDR3 DNA sequence: TGTGCCAGCCGTACAGTCATTAATGAAAAACTGTTTTTT. It translates to CASRTVINEKLFF.

The rearrangement uses TRBV2 and TRBJ2-1, with 7 bases fitting TRBD2. Looked up from germline, CDR1 is SNHLY and CDR2 is FYNNEI. V was clipped by 6 bases and J by 14 bases; unmatched bases: 13. This CDR3 is 13 amino acids long. The CDR3 protein is CASSPLAEDVEFF. CDR3 sequence (DNA): TGTGCCAGCAGCCCTCTAGCGGAAGACGTGGAGTTCTTC.

This clonotype was counted at least ten times. V is TRBV12-3 or TRBV12-4 and J is TRBJ1-2, with 10 bases that match TRBD1. The CDR3 spans 16 residues. Trimming removed 4 bases from V and 7 bases from J; junction bases left unmatched: 12. CDR3 bases: TGTGCCAGCAGTTCCCCTACCGGGACAGGGGCTTCTGGCTACACCTTC. It translates to CASSSPTGTGASGYTF.

This clonotype has just a few counts. The chain links TRBV7-9 to TRBJ2-1; possibly TRBD1 or TRBD2 for D (5 bases each). The germline CDR1 and CDR2 sequences are SEHNR and FQNEAQ (reference sequence). Trimming took off 1 base at V and 0 bases at J, with 10 bases between the two ends. The CDR3 runs to 16 residues. In DNA form, the CDR3 reads TGTGCCAGCAGCTTAGGAGGGGAAACCTCCTACAATGAGCAGTTCTTC. It codes for CASSLGGETSYNEQFF.

Comments on this clonotype: Given the absence of the conserved phenylalanine or tryptophan at the CDR3 end, a read error is likely. The rearrangement joins TRBV20-1 to TRBJ2-7; 7 positions agree with TRBD1. This CDR3 is 15 amino acids long. Trimming removed 6 bases from V and 4 bases from J; junction bases left unmatched: 15. Germline CDR1 is DFQATT and CDR2 is SNEGSKA (reference sequence). CDR3: CSAQKGQQPGYEQYL. CDR3 in DNA: TGCAGTGCCCAAAAGGGACAGCAACCCGGTTACGAGCAGTACCTC.

The chain is built from TRBV2 and TRBJ2-1, with D possibly TRBD2 on 6 matching bases. Germline values: CDR1 SNHLY, CDR2 FYNNEI. The CDR3 contains 11 residues. V shed 2 bases and J shed 12 bases, with 8 bases lying between them. This CDR3 is CASSESSAQFF. The CDR3 nucleotides read TGTGCCAGCAGTGAATCTAGCGCGCAGTTCTTC.

This rearrangement joins TRBV7-9 to TRBJ2-7; D is undetermined. Trimming pared 5 bases from V and 4 bases from J, leaving 12 bases between. The CDR3 runs to 13 residues. Germline V gives CDR1 SEHNR, CDR2 FQNEAQ (reference sequence). For the CDR3, the DNA is TGTGCCAGCAGCCCCCCCCTCGAGTACGAGCAGTACTTC. Its translation: CASSPPLEYEQYF.

This clonotype appeared many times. The rearrangement uses TRBV3-1 and TRBJ2-1; TRBD2 aligns across 8 bases. CDR3 size: 16 residues. V lost 0 bases, J lost 4 bases, and 5 bases stayed unmatched. The V gene's germline CDR1 is LGHDT and CDR2 YNNKEL (reference sequence). Written as DNA, the CDR3 is TGTGCCAGCAGCCAAGATATGACTAGCGAGTACAATGAGCAGTTCTTC. Translated, it gives CASSQDMTSEYNEQFF.

This clonotype showed up many times. The DNA of the CDR3 is TGTGCCAGCAGTTTAGCGCGTCGAGGGGTGGTCCCCTACGAGCAGTACTTC. As protein: CASSLARRGVVPYEQYF. The chain carries TRBV12-3 or TRBV12-4 and TRBJ2-7; D may correspond to TRBD1 or TRBD2 (5 bases each). CDR3 length: 17 amino acids. The ends were cut back, 0 bases at V and 2 bases at J, with 17 bases in the middle.

This clonotype has only a few counts. The chain joins TRBV20-1 to TRBJ2-1; D possibly corresponds to TRBD1 (6 bases). Germline loops: CDR1 DFQATT, CDR2 SNEGSKA (reference sequence). V was pared by 1 base and J by 7 bases, with 8 bases between. The CDR3 runs 12 residues. CDR3 in DNA: TGCAGTGCTAGAGCCAGGGGAAATGAGCAGTTCTTC. Translation gives CSARARGNEQFF.

This clonotype was counted between two and nine times. V usage is TRBV10-3 and J usage is TRBJ2-2, with D unresolved. This CDR3 is built from 13 residues. V was trimmed by 0 bases and J by 6 bases, leaving 5 bases between them. Germline CDR1 and CDR2: ENHRY and SYGVKD. CDR3 protein: CAISESNSGELFF. In DNA form, the CDR3 reads TGTGCCATCAGTGAGTCGAATTCCGGGGAGCTGTTTTTT.

This clonotype was detected ten times or more. The junction departs from the called germline gene at one end, perhaps through a read error. The chain has TRBV18 and TRBJ1-2; 9 positions agree with TRBD1. CDR1 is KGHSH and CDR2 is LQKENI in the germline V gene. The CDR3 consists of 15 residues. The CDR3 is CASSAPGQGIYGYTF. The CDR3 nucleotides are TGTGCCAGCTCAGCACCGGGACAGGGCATCTATGGCTACACCTTC. Based on the CDR3 plus reference TRBV18 and TRBJ1-2, the full variable domain is NAGVMQNPRHLVRRRGQEARLRCSPMKGHSHVYWYRQLPEEGLKFMVYLQKENIIDESGMPKERFSAEFPKEGPSILRIQQVVRGDSAAYFCASSAPGQGIYGYTFGSGTRLTVV.

The sample holds a few counts of this clonotype. J is TRBJ2-3 and V is TRBV30; possibly TRBD1 for D (5 bases). The CDR3 consists of 14 residues. The V end was cut by 0 bases, the J end by 4 bases, with 11 bases between. CDR1 is GTSNPN, CDR2 SVGIG, per germline (reference sequence). The CDR3 DNA is TGTGCCTGGAGTGTAGGGGCAGGGCCAGATACGCAGTATTTT. As protein: CAWSVGAGPDTQYF. Looking up the rest from reference TRBV30 and TRBJ2-3 gives the full variable domain: SQTIHQWPATLVQPVGSPLSLECTVEGTSNPNLYWYRQAAGRGLQLLFYSVGIGQISSEVPQNLSASRPQDRQFILSSKKLLLSDSGFYLCAWSVGAGPDTQYFGPGTRLTVL.

In this sample, this clonotype turned up many times. This sequence joins TRBV6-6 and TRBJ1-1; D gene ambiguous. The V end was cut by 0 bases, the J end by 0 bases, with 8 bases between. The CDR3 spans 15 residues. Germline V gene data show CDR1 as MNHNY and CDR2 as SVGAGI (reference sequence). The CDR3 nucleotides read TGTGCCAGCAGTTACTCGAAGCGGGTGAACACTGAAGCTTTCTTT. This gives the protein CASSYSKRVNTEAFF.

The chain combines TRBV7-2 with TRBJ1-4, with TRBD1 matching 7 bases. Germline lookup yields CDR1 SGHTA and CDR2 FQGNSA. CDR3 length: 17 residues. J was trimmed by 8 bases and V by 3 bases; bases with no gene match: 15. In DNA form, the CDR3 reads TGTGCCAGCAGCTTGGTAGTCAGGGGGGCCTCAAGGGAAAAACTGTTTTTT. Protein: CASSLVVRGASREKLFF.

The chain carries TRBV18 and TRBJ2-1; a possible D gene is TRBD1 (6 bases). Between the trimmed V and J ends, which lost 1 base and 5 bases, there was a span of 9 bases. The CDR3 has 14 residues. Germline values: CDR1 KGHSH, CDR2 LQKENI. The CDR3 reads CASSPLQGNNEQFF. For the CDR3, the DNA is TGTGCCAGCTCACCACTACAGGGCAACAATGAGCAGTTCTTC.